What follows describes a single T cell receptor beta chain. This record comes from a study of OX40 agonist ivuxolimab in advanced cancers. The overall study: Patients were infused with ivuxolimab every 2 weeks at 0.01 to 10 mg/kg.

After removal of 4 bases from V and 7 bases from J, the junction contained 11 bases not matched to a gene. Germline CDR1 reads SGDLS; CDR2 reads YYNGEE. This CDR3 region has 16 residues. Using immunoSEQ multiplex PCR, the repertoire was profiled, and TCRdb retains in-frame clones only, with some absent. This table holds approximately 60,000 clones, nearly 85% found once. Baseline, cycle 4 day 1, and cycle 7 day 1 were the blood sampling points. Material: CD4+ or CD8+ T cells sorted from blood, obtained in a trial of the OX40 agonist ivuxolimab. This sequence was found in an adult with an advanced solid tumor such as melanoma, head and neck, liver or kidney cancer. The chain recombines TRBV9 with TRBJ2-5; TRBD2 aligns across 12 bases. The DNA for the CDR3 is TGTGCCAGCAGCCTGATGGCTAGCGGGGGGGACGGGACCCAGTACTTC. Protein sequence: CASSLMASGGDGTQYF.